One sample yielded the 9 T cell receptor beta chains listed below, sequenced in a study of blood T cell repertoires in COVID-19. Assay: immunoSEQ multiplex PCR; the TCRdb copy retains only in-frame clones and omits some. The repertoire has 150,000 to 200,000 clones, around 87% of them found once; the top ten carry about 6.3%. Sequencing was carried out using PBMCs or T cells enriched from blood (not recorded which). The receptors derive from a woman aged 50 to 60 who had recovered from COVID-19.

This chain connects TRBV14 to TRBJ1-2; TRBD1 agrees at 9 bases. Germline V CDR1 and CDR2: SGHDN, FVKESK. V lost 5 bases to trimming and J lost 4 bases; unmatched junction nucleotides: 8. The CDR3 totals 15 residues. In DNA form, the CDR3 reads TGTGCCAGCAGCTCAGGACAGGGGAGGTCCTATGGCTACACCTTC. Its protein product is CASSSGQGRSYGYTF.

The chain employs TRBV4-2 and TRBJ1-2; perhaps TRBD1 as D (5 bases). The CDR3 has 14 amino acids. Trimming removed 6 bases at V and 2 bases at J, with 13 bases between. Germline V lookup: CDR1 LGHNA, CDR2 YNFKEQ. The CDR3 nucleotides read TGTGCCAGCAGTACTACAGGCCAAAACTATGGCTACACCTTC. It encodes CASSTTGQNYGYTF.

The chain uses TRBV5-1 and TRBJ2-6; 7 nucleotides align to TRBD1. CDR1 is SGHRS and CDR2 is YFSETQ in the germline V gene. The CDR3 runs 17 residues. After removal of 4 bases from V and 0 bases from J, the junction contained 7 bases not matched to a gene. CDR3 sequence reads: CASSHGQASSGANVLTF. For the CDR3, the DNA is TGCGCCAGCAGCCACGGACAGGCAAGCTCTGGGGCCAACGTCCTGACTTTC.

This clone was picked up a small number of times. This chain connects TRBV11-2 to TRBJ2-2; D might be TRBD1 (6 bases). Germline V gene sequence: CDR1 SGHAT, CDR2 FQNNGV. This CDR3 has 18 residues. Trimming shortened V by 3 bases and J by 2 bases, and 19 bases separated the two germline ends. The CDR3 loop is CASSLRRQARNNTGELFF. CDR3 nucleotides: TGTGCCAGCAGCTTGAGGAGACAGGCCCGAAATAACACCGGGGAGCTGTTTTTT.

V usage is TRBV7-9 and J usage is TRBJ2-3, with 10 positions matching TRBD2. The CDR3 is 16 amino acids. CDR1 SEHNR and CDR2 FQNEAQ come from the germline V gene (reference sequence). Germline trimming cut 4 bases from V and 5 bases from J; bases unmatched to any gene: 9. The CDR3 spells CASSSTQSGGGDTQYF. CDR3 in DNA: TGTGCCAGCAGCTCCACGCAGAGCGGGGGGGGAGATACGCAGTATTTT.

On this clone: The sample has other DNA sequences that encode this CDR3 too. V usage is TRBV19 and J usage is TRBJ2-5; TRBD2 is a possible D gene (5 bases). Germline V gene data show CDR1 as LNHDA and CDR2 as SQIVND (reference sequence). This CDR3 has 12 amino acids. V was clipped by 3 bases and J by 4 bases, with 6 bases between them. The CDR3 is CASSMRAETQYF. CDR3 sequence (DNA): TGTGCCAGTAGTATGAGGGCAGAGACCCAGTACTTC.

This CDR3 is CASSLDRGHTNYGYTF. DNA for the CDR3: TGTGCCAGCAGCTTAGATCGGGGACACACAAACTATGGCTACACCTTC. The rearrangement links TRBV11-3 to TRBJ1-2, with D possibly being TRBD1 (6 bases). CDR1 SGHNT and CDR2 YENEEA come from the germline V gene. The V and J ends lost 0 bases and 2 bases respectively, with 13 bases between them. CDR3 length equals 16 residues.

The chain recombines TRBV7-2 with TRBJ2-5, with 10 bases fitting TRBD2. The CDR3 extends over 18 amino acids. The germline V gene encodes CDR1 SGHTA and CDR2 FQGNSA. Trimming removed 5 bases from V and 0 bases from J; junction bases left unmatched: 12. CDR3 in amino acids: CASSHLTLAGSYQETQYF. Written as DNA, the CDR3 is TGTGCCAGCAGCCACCTCACACTAGCGGGGAGTTACCAAGAGACCCAGTACTTC.

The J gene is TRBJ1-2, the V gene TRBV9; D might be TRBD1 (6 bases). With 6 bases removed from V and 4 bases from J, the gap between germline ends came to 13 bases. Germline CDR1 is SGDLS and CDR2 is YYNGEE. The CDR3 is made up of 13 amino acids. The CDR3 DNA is TGTGCCAGCACCCCGGACAGCCTCTATGGCTACACCTTC. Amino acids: CASTPDSLYGYTF.